Only one count was recorded for the clone carrying this T cell receptor (beta chain). Its antigen is currently unknown. These data originate in a study of shared clonotypes between healthy human individuals. Broader study findings: It was the few donors that limited the genetic and exposure-history diversity represented.

Over several immunoSEQ plates, each subset's genomic DNA was distributed in even portions. TCRdb's table, derived via immunoSEQ multiplex PCR, lists solely in-frame clones and lacks some. The table has approximately 2.5 million clones, around 90% seen once. Recent acute infections and vaccinations were absent in the healthy HIV-negative adult donors. What was sequenced was naive CD4+ T cells sorted from blood. The subset: CD45RA+ positively selected. This TCR derives from a young man in good health.

This chain's CDR3 is CAISERDEQYF. In DNA form, the CDR3 reads TGTGCCATCAGTGAGAGAGACGAGCAGTACTTC. The genes are TRBV10-3 and TRBJ2-7; no firm D call. CDR3 size: 11 residues. V was shortened by 2 bases and J by 5 bases, with 4 bases between the two germline ends. Germline-derived CDR1 and CDR2 are ENHRY and SYGVKD.